The 15 T cell receptor beta chains below come from one sample, sequenced in a study of regulatory T cells in long-lasting Graves disease. For TCR beta, libraries came from iRepertoire HTBI primers and Arm-PCR of CDR3 regions. TCRdb processed the multiplex PCR reads anew with MiXCR; each CDR3 protein has one entry. This table has about 470,000 distinct CDR3 sequences, 20% to 25% appearing once. Indicated time point: persistent/refractory GD, antithyroid drugs over 5 years with positive TRAb. PBMC-extracted RNA yielded the TCR library. Material: peripheral blood mononuclear cells (PBMCs), obtained when the disease was refractory, from a patient treated with antithyroid drugs. The receptors come from a female donor with Graves disease.

This clonotype has at least ten counts. Sequence at one end of the junction differs from germline and may be a read error. The CDR3 loop is CASSTGQMNTEAFF. CDR3 nucleotide sequence: TGTGCCAGCAGTACGGGACAGATGAACACTGAAGCTTTCTTT. The V and J genes are TRBV19 and TRBJ1-1; 7 bases are a match to TRBD1. The CDR3 runs to 14 residues. The V gene's germline CDR1 is LNHDA and CDR2 SQIVND (reference sequence).

The gene calls are TRBV24-1 and TRBJ2-2; the D gene is possibly TRBD2 (5 bases). Trimming shortened V by 1 base and J by 1 base, and 6 bases separated the two germline ends. Germline V lookup: CDR1 KGHDR, CDR2 SFDVKD. This CDR3 contains 15 residues. In nucleotides, the CDR3 is TGTGCCACCAGTGATTTCCGGGGGAACACCGGGGAGCTGTTTTTT. Amino acids: CATSDFRGNTGELFF.

In this sample, this clonotype turned up many times. CDR3 DNA: TGTGCCAGCAGCCCTAACAAGATGAACACTGAAGCTTTCTTT. It yields the protein CASSPNKMNTEAFF. The chain recombines TRBV27 with TRBJ1-1; D gene unclear. The germline V gene encodes CDR1 MNHEY and CDR2 SMNVEV (reference sequence). The CDR3 loop spans 14 amino acids. Trimming removed 6 bases at V and 0 bases at J, with 11 bases between.

At least ten counts were recorded for this clonotype. J is TRBJ1-2 and V is TRBV6-1; D call uncertain. V was trimmed by 2 bases and J by 5 bases, leaving 9 bases between them. CDR3 length: 13 residues. CDR1 and CDR2 (germline): MNHNS, SASEGT. Written as DNA, the CDR3 is TGTGCCAGCAGTGAAACCCGCCGTTATGGCTACACCTTC. Its translation is CASSETRRYGYTF.

This clonotype was counted many times. The rearrangement uses TRBV7-2 and TRBJ2-5, with 9 bases aligning to TRBD1. Looked up from germline, CDR1 is SGHTA and CDR2 is FQGNSA. The CDR3 loop spans 16 amino acids. Trimming at V came to 4 bases and at J to 5 bases, leaving 11 bases not matched to a gene. CDR3 loop: CASSYRTGTGWETQYF. The CDR3, as DNA: TGTGCCAGCAGCTATCGAACAGGGACAGGGTGGGAGACCCAGTACTTC.

This clonotype was observed a handful of times. The chain combines TRBV19 with TRBJ1-5; the match to TRBD1 covers 8 bases. The CDR3 length is 12 residues. Losses at the gene ends were 10 bases for V and 7 bases for J; bases not matched to a gene: 6. Germline V gene lookup returns CDR1 LNHDA and CDR2 SQIVND (reference sequence). This CDR3 is CATQGAWQPQHF. The CDR3 DNA reads as TGTGCCACCCAGGGGGCATGGCAGCCCCAGCATTTT. The full variable domain, with the rest looked up from reference TRBV19 and TRBJ1-5, is DGGITQSPKYLFRKEGQNVTLSCEQNLNHDAMYWYRQDPGQGLRLIYYSQIVNDFQKGDIAEGYSVSREKKESFPLTVTSAQKNPTAFYLCATQGAWQPQHFGDGTRLSIL.

This clonotype was observed a single time. The rearrangement links TRBV9 to TRBJ1-5; TRBD1 matches 8 bases. This CDR3 has 15 residues. Germline V lookup: CDR1 SGDLS, CDR2 YYNGEE. V gave up 4 bases and J gave up 9 bases; unmatched junction bases: 12. The DNA of the CDR3 is TGTGCCAGCAGCCCGGGACAGGAGTCCATATGGCCCCAGCATTTT. This encodes CASSPGQESIWPQHF. Together with reference TRBV9 and TRBJ1-5, the CDR3 gives the full variable domain: DSGVTQTPKHLITATGQRVTLRCSPRSGDLSVYWYQQSLDQGLQFLIQYYNGEERAKGNILERFSAQQFPDLHSELNLSSLELGDSALYFCASSPGQESIWPQHFGDGTRLSIL.

V gene TRBV7-2 combines with J gene TRBJ1-1; 10 bases agree with TRBD1. Germline V gene data show CDR1 as SGHTA and CDR2 as FQGNSA. V lost 6 bases and J lost 10; bases outside the gene matches: 5. The CDR3 is 12 residues long. The CDR3 loop is CASRDRGLGAFF. The CDR3 nucleotides read TGTGCCAGCAGAGACAGGGGGCTAGGAGCTTTCTTT.

This clonotype has a count of ten or more. V is TRBV28 and J is TRBJ2-6, with a weak D call TRBD2 (5 bases). This CDR3 is built from 15 residues. Germline loops: CDR1 MDHEN, CDR2 SYDVKM. The V end was cut by 2 bases, the J end by 3 bases, with 8 bases between. The CDR3 sequence: CASSLRGYGANVLTF. CDR3 DNA: TGTGCCAGCAGTTTACGAGGGTATGGGGCCAACGTCCTGACTTTC.

The chain combines TRBV2 with TRBJ2-3; no clear D. This CDR3 contains 15 residues. CDR1 is SNHLY, CDR2 FYNNEI, per germline. The V end was cut by 8 bases, the J end by 0 bases, with 15 bases between. CDR3 sequence: CASGKDRYSTDTQYF. CDR3 DNA: TGTGCCAGCGGTAAGGACCGATATAGCACAGATACGCAGTATTTT.

V and J are TRBV3-1 and TRBJ2-2; the D gene is possibly TRBD1 (5 bases). The germline V and J ends were trimmed by 1 base and 6 bases, with 9 bases remaining between them. This CDR3 contains 14 residues. Germline CDR1 is LGHDT and CDR2 is YNNKEL (reference sequence). CDR3 bases: TGTGCCAGCAGCCAAGGGGGCTACTCCGGGGAGCTGTTTTTT. This translates into CASSQGGYSGELFF.

J is TRBJ2-1 and V is TRBV3-1; no firm D call. Germline CDR1 reads LGHDT; CDR2 reads YNNKEL (reference sequence). Trimming stripped 0 bases from V and 2 bases from J, with 8 bases between. This CDR3 is built from 15 residues. CDR3 sequence reads: CASSQEESAYNEQFF. The CDR3, as DNA: TGTGCCAGCAGCCAAGAGGAATCGGCCTACAATGAGCAGTTCTTC.

This clonotype has only a few counts. A much larger clone lies one base from this, so it may be a read error. The rearrangement joins TRBV7-2 to TRBJ2-5, with D hard to call. The CDR3 length is 12 residues. Trimming stripped 1 base from V and 7 bases from J, with 7 bases between. Looked up from germline, CDR1 is SGHTA and CDR2 is FQGNSA. Written as DNA, the CDR3 is TGTGCCAGCAGCTTAGGCCTCCGGACCCAGTACTTC. Protein sequence: CASSLGLRTQYF.

This clonotype has a handful of counts. The V gene is TRBV11-3, the J gene TRBJ1-2; weak D call: TRBD1 (5 bases). The CDR3 consists of 14 residues. Trimming left V 2 bases short and J 4 bases short, with 11 bases between. The V gene's germline CDR1 is SGHNT and CDR2 YENEEA. The CDR3 DNA reads TGTGCCAGCAGCTTAAGTTGCAGGGTCTATGGCTACACCTTC. Translated: CASSLSCRVYGYTF.

This clonotype was found a few times. V usage is TRBV7-9 and J usage is TRBJ2-7, with 10 bases aligning to TRBD1. J was trimmed by 3 bases and V by 2 bases; bases with no gene match: 10. CDR3 size: 17 residues. Germline assignment: CDR1 SEHNR and CDR2 FQNEAQ (reference sequence). The CDR3, as DNA: TGTGCCAGCAGCTTATCTTGGGGGGGGACAGGGGACTACGAGCAGTACTTC. Translating it yields CASSLSWGGTGDYEQYF.